The rows below give T cell receptor beta chains drawn from one sample of a study of CD8 T cells in ankylosing spondylitis. Each CDR3 protein gets one entry after TCRdb re-called the 5' RACE reads with MiXCR. Of around 300,000 distinct CDR3 sequences detected, about 20% appear once; the ten largest clones hold 3.5% to 4.5%. Sequencing used blood, either unsorted or a sorted T cell fraction (not recorded which). These TCRs come from a female donor with ankylosing spondylitis or in good health (not recorded which). Each CDR3 is given with its conserved first and last residue. Each record gives: J gene, D gene, V gene, clone size, CDR3 protein, CDR3 DNA. The D gene is left open where the match is weak. Some rows mark clone size as missing; the rest say once, few, many or name a class of expanded clone.

TRBJ1-2	TRBD1	TRBV24-1	many	CATSDHGQGYTF	TGTGCCACCAGTGATCACGGACAGGGATACACCTTC
TRBJ2-7	.	TRBV20-1	.	CSARDQVGGSYEQYF	TGCAGTGCTAGAGATCAAGTGGGGGGCTCCTACGAGCAGTACTTC
TRBJ2-5	.	TRBV20-1	many	CSANGQTRETQYF	TGCAGTGCTAACGGGCAGACTCGGGAGACCCAGTACTTC
TRBJ2-1	TRBD2	TRBV12-3/TRBV12-4	.	CASRRDGAGGGGQFF	TGTGCCAGCAGGCGGGATGGTGCGGGAGGGGGGGGGCAGTTCTTC
TRBJ2-5	TRBD2	TRBV5-1	few	CASSPGRSQQETQYF	TGCGCCAGCAGCCCCGGGAGGTCACAACAAGAGACCCAGTACTTC
TRBJ2-7	TRBD1	TRBV7-2	.	CASSLAGQGTGEQYF	TGTGCCAGCAGCTTAGCGGGACAGGGGACGGGCGAGCAGTACTTC
TRBJ1-2	.	TRBV12-3/TRBV12-4	few	CASSLGLQANGYGYTF	TGTGCCAGCAGTTTAGGGTTACAGGCCAACGGGTATGGCTACACCTTC
TRBJ1-2	.	TRBV7-2	few	CASSLPGLHWGYTF	TGTGCCAGCAGCCTTCCGGGACTTCATTGGGGCTACACCTTC
TRBJ2-7	TRBD2	TRBV6-2/TRBV6-3	few	CASTRTSGREQYF	TGTGCCAGCACCAGGACTAGCGGGAGAGAGCAGTACTTC
TRBJ1-6	.	TRBV30	.	CASSRGGGKNSPLHF	TGTGCCTCAAGCCGGGGCGGAGGGAAGAATTCACCCCTCCACTTT
TRBJ2-7	TRBD1	TRBV28	.	CASSLGERDRVYYEQYF	TGTGCCAGCAGTTTAGGGGAACGGGACAGGGTATACTACGAGCAGTACTTC
TRBJ2-1	.	TRBV9	.	CASSVEFGTGSPIYNEQFF	TGTGCCAGCAGCGTTGAGTTTGGAACAGGGTCCCCAATCTACAATGAGCAGTTCTTC
TRBJ1-3	TRBD1	TRBV19	few	CASSGSMDRISGNTIYF	TGTGCCAGTAGTGGAAGTATGGACAGGATCTCTGGAAACACCATATATTTT
TRBJ2-1	TRBD2	TRBV12-3/TRBV12-4	many	CASSLVGLRLAGEAGYNEQFF	TGTGCCAGCAGTTTAGTGGGTTTGCGTTTAGCGGGAGAGGCAGGCTACAATGAGCAGTTCTTC
TRBJ1-4	.	TRBV18	once	CASSPGTGTSTNEKLFF	TGTGCCAGCTCACCCGGAACCGGGACATCAACTAATGAAAAACTGTTTTTT
TRBJ1-5	.	TRBV12-3/TRBV12-4	many	CASRRGDGQPQHF	TGTGCCAGCCGGCGAGGGGACGGTCAGCCCCAGCATTTT
TRBJ2-3	.	TRBV20-1	many	CSAGSRGDTQYF	TGCAGTGCGGGATCTAGAGGAGATACGCAGTATTTT
TRBJ1-2	TRBD1	TRBV4-3	.	CASSRNTGGSLGGYGYTF	TGCGCCAGCAGCCGGAATACAGGGGGTTCCTTGGGAGGCTATGGCTACACCTTC
TRBJ2-4	TRBD2	TRBV5-5	few	CASSSHQLAGASHIQYF	TGTGCCAGCAGCTCACACCAACTAGCGGGAGCCAGTCACATTCAGTACTTC
TRBJ1-2	TRBD1	TRBV20-1	many	CSARVPGQGRTYGYTF	TGCAGTGCTAGAGTTCCGGGACAGGGTAGAACCTATGGCTACACCTTC
TRBJ2-3	TRBD1	TRBV6-1	.	CASTLIRGQGDTQYF	TGTGCCAGCACGCTAATCAGGGGGCAGGGAGATACGCAGTATTTT
TRBJ1-1	.	TRBV5-3	.	CARSLTGRLNTEAFF	TGTGCCAGAAGCTTGACCGGCAGATTGAACACTGAAGCTTTCTTT
TRBJ2-1	.	TRBV20-1	few	CSARDQLFF	TGCAGTGCTAGGGATCAATTATTCTTC
TRBJ2-2	TRBD1	TRBV9	.	CASSVIGTGVTGELFF	TGTGCCAGCAGCGTGATAGGGACAGGGGTCACCGGGGAGCTGTTTTTT
TRBJ2-1	TRBD2	TRBV29-1	.	CSVHPPLAANEQFF	TGCAGCGTCCATCCTCCACTAGCGGCCAATGAGCAGTTCTTC
TRBJ2-1	TRBD1	TRBV2	many	CASSEARTGLNEQFF	TGTGCCAGCAGTGAAGCCCGGACAGGCCTCAATGAGCAGTTCTTC
TRBJ2-3	TRBD2	TRBV4-3	few	CASSQDWEGDTQYF	TGCGCCAGCAGCCAAGATTGGGAGGGGGATACGCAGTATTTT
TRBJ2-3	TRBD2	TRBV12-3/TRBV12-4	.	CASSLKGGVVPDTQYF	TGTGCCAGCAGTTTAAAGGGAGGGGTAGTCCCAGATACGCAGTATTTT
TRBJ2-3	TRBD2	TRBV11-2	.	CASSARTGLAGVVSTDTQYF	TGTGCCAGCAGCGCTCGAACGGGACTAGCGGGAGTTGTTTCCACAGATACGCAGTATTTT
TRBJ1-2	TRBD1	TRBV12-3/TRBV12-4	.	CASSFDPRLGQVEDGYTF	TGTGCCAGCAGTTTCGATCCCCGTCTTGGACAGGTGGAGGATGGCTACACCTTC
TRBJ1-2	TRBD1	TRBV7-6	many	CASSPGQEAGYTF	TGTGCCAGCAGCCCTGGACAGGAAGCTGGCTACACCTTC
TRBJ2-5	TRBD2	TRBV4-1	.	CASSQLGTSGSGAQYF	TGCGCCAGCAGCCAATTAGGGACTAGCGGGAGTGGGGCCCAGTACTTC
TRBJ2-3	.	TRBV7-9	many	CASSYSTGVGDTQYF	TGTGCCAGCAGCTATTCCACGGGAGTCGGGGATACGCAGTATTTT
TRBJ2-1	.	TRBV19	few	CASSIAASQGSYNEQFF	TGTGCCAGTAGTATAGCGGCTAGCCAAGGATCCTACAATGAGCAGTTCTTC
TRBJ2-3	.	TRBV5-1	.	CASSLEGVATDTQYF	TGCGCCAGCAGCTTGGAGGGGGTGGCTACAGATACGCAGTATTTT
TRBJ1-1	.	TRBV20-1	few	CSARSPGAFF	TGCAGTGCTAGGTCCCCCGGAGCTTTCTTT
TRBJ1-3	TRBD1	TRBV27	.	CASSFQGAGNTIYF	TGTGCCAGCAGTTTCCAGGGGGCTGGAAACACCATATATTTT
TRBJ1-4	.	TRBV20-1	.	CSAEGGSTNEKLFF	TGCAGTGCCGAGGGGGGGTCCACTAATGAAAAACTGTTTTTT
TRBJ1-6	.	TRBV18	few	CASSSDSGNSPLHF	TGTGCCAGCTCATCAGACAGTGGGAATTCACCCCTCCACTTT
TRBJ1-1	TRBD1	TRBV29-1	.	CSVGQGFGNTEAFF	TGCAGCGTTGGACAGGGGTTCGGGAACACTGAAGCTTTCTTT
TRBJ2-5	TRBD2	TRBV5-1	many	CASSWNTGTSGTETQYF	TGCGCCAGCAGCTGGAACACCGGGACTAGCGGGACAGAGACCCAGTACTTC
TRBJ2-1	.	TRBV7-9	many	CASSSQWDEQFF	TGTGCCAGCAGCTCTCAATGGGATGAGCAGTTCTTC
TRBJ2-2	TRBD1	TRBV6-5	.	CASSYRGQYTGELFF	TGTGCCAGCAGTTACAGGGGACAGTACACCGGGGAGCTGTTTTTT
TRBJ2-1	.	TRBV12-3/TRBV12-4	many	CASSLARGDEQFF	TGTGCCAGCAGTTTAGCGCGGGGAGATGAGCAGTTCTTC
TRBJ2-1	.	TRBV30	many	CAWSVFSNEQFF	TGTGCCTGGAGTGTATTCAGCAATGAGCAGTTCTTC
TRBJ2-7	.	TRBV18	.	CASSTVLDEQYF	TGTGCCAGCTCAACGGTCCTCGACGAGCAGTACTTC
TRBJ2-7	TRBD2	TRBV10-2	few	CASSERRLAGGHEQYF	TGCGCCAGCAGTGAGCGAAGACTAGCGGGAGGGCACGAGCAGTACTTC
TRBJ2-1	TRBD2	TRBV7-9	few	CASSHLAGGNGVLIF	TGTGCCAGCAGCCATCTAGCGGGAGGGAACGGGGTGCTGATCTTC
TRBJ1-6	.	TRBV6-2/TRBV6-3	.	CASRPRGANSPLHF	TGTGCCAGCAGACCCCGGGGAGCTAATTCACCCCTCCACTTT
TRBJ1-1	TRBD1	TRBV30	.	CAWTGGLMNTEAFF	TGTGCCTGGACAGGGGGACTTATGAACACTGAAGCTTTCTTT
TRBJ2-3	.	TRBV11-3	few	CASSSLLQNTQYF	TGTGCCAGCAGCTCGCTCTTACAGAATACGCAGTATTTT
TRBJ2-1	.	TRBV7-9	.	CASSFFMYNEQFF	TGTGCCAGCAGCTTTTTTATGTACAATGAGCAGTTCTTC
TRBJ2-7	TRBD2	TRBV7-2	few	CASSLGGLAGEEYF	TGTGCCAGCAGCTTGGGGGGACTAGCGGGAGAGGAGTACTTC
TRBJ2-5	TRBD2	TRBV6-2/TRBV6-3	once	CASSSGLAGARETQYF	TGTGCCAGCAGTTCAGGACTAGCGGGAGCGAGGGAGACCCAGTACTTC